The sequence of this T cell receptor beta chain was determined in a study of cytomegalovirus exposure and HLA in healthy donors. Study-wide results and limits: The majority of CMV-associated TCR beta chains were reported as apparently HLA-restricted in a later analysis. In a later analysis, across HLA loci, associated TCR counts were highest for DRB1, lowest for HLA-C. Presence/absence analyses treated sequencing depth as roughly uniform across donors. Serostatus for CMV was the only available immune exposure information.

The CDR3 consists of 15 residues. Germline CDR1 and CDR2: SGHRS and YFSETQ. Unmatched junction bases numbered 5, after V lost 4 bases and J lost 3 bases. On this clone itself: What it recognizes is unknown.

The PCR ran on 60 Vbeta and 13 Jbeta primers. The data were produced by immunoSEQ multiplex PCR, yet TCRdb's version contains in-frame clones alone and is incomplete. Here the sample spans 150,000 to 200,000 clones, almost 80% being singletons. The TCR was taken from a man between 18 and 29 years old in good health and CMV-seropositive. The gene calls are TRBV5-1 and TRBJ2-2, with TRBD1 matching over 8 bases. Material for sequencing was PBMCs. CDR3 bases: TGCGCCAGCAGCCCGGACAGGGAAGACACCGGGGAGCTGTTTTTT. It codes for CASSPDREDTGELFF.